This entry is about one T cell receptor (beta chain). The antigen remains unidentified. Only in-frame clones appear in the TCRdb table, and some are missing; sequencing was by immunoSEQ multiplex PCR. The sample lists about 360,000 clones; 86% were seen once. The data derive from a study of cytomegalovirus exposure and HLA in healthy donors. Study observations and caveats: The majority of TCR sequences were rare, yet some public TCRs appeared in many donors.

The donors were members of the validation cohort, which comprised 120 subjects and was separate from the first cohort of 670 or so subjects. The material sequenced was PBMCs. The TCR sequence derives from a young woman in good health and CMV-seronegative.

The CDR3 DNA reads TGTGCCAGCAGCGCCTCTAGCGTCGAGACAGATACGCAGTATTTT. The encoded protein is CASSASSVETDTQYF. This chain links TRBV7-9 with TRBJ2-3; D possibly corresponds to TRBD2 (6 bases). The CDR3 is 15 amino acids. Germline lookup yields CDR1 SEHNR and CDR2 FQNEAQ (reference sequence). Trimming stripped 5 bases from V and 3 bases from J, with 15 bases between.